In this sample, the clone carrying this TCR beta chain turned up a few times. The antigen is unknown. This sample was included in a study of CD8+ T cells in alopecia areata. Whole-study findings and limits: Normal skin contains resident alphabeta T cells, and these are also sequenced in scalp samples. Whereas mice showed it more clearly, TCR sharing across patients was murkier, possibly because of HLA.

Cell sorting was applied to PBMCs, and CD4+ and CD8+ T cells were collected. After removal of 7 bases from V and 5 bases from J, the junction contained 5 bases not matched to a gene. Germline V CDR1 and CDR2: LNHDA, SQIVND (reference sequence). The CDR3 runs to 14 residues. Investigators isolated RNA and reverse transcribed it into cDNA to act as the sequencing template. The repertoire was sequenced with immunoSEQ multiplex PCR; TCRdb's copy has only in-frame clones and lacks some. The repertoire holds about 180,000 clones, more than 60% seen once, with about 1.5% in the top ten. The sample in question was CD4+ T cells sorted from blood, obtained at week 0. The rearrangement joins TRBV19 to TRBJ2-2; 9 bases are shared with TRBD1. The receptor was derived from a human donor with alopecia areata. The CDR3 loop is CASTGQGRTGELFF. DNA for the CDR3: TGTGCCAGTACGGGACAGGGAAGAACCGGGGAGCTGTTTTTT.